Listed here are 21 T cell receptor beta chains from one sample, sequenced in a study of monozygotic twins with inflammatory bowel disease. TCRdb reprocessed the 5' RACE reads and stores each CDR3 protein as one record, lacking DNA. This repertoire includes 140,000 to 150,000 distinct CDR3 sequences. Material for sequencing was blood. Receptors originate from a human donor with ulcerative colitis or Crohn's disease, or a healthy co-twin of an affected twin (not recorded which).

The J gene is TRBJ2-1, the V gene TRBV18; TCRdb calls TRBD2, which cannot be checked without DNA. Per the germline V gene, CDR1 is KGHSH and CDR2 is LQKENI. CDR3 length equals 15 residues. CDR3 sequence reads: CASSPPSGSSTEQFF.

The chain joins TRBV7-3 to TRBJ2-3; TCRdb picks TRBD2, but there is no DNA to check that call. There are 15 residues in the CDR3. Germline assignment: CDR1 SGHTA and CDR2 FQGTGA. CDR3 in amino acids: CASSTVAGDTDTQYF. Based on the CDR3 plus reference TRBV7-3 and TRBJ2-3, the full variable domain is GAGVSQTPSNKVTEKGKYVELRCDPISGHTALYWYRQSLGQGPEFLIYFQGTGAADDSGLPNDRFFAVRPEGSVSTLKIQRTERGDSAVYLCASSTVAGDTDTQYFGPGTRLTVL.

V is TRBV27 and J is TRBJ2-1; TCRdb reports TRBD2, a call that lacks DNA to check it against. The CDR3 runs 15 residues. Per germline, CDR1 MNHEY and CDR2 SMNVEV (reference sequence). CDR3 residues: CASSLARTSGSEQFF.

V usage is TRBV12-3 or TRBV12-4 and J usage is TRBJ1-2; without DNA, the TCRdb call of TRBD1 cannot be checked. The CDR3 covers 15 residues. CDR3 protein: CASSLGDRANYGYTF.

J is TRBJ2-7 and V is TRBV6-1; TCRdb lists TRBD2, though no DNA is available to test this call. This CDR3 comprises 15 residues. Germline V gene data show CDR1 as MNHNS and CDR2 as SASEGT. CDR3 region: CASSPWTSGSNEQYF.

This sequence joins TRBV7-8 and TRBJ2-1; TCRdb lists TRBD2, though no DNA is available to test this call. The germline gives CDR1 SGHVS, CDR2 FQNEAQ. The CDR3 loop spans 16 amino acids. Here the CDR3 reads CASSLPSASRGDEQFF. Full variable domain (outside the CDR3, taken from reference TRBV7-8 and TRBJ2-1): GAGVSQSPRYKVAKRGQDVALRCDPISGHVSLFWYQQALGQGPEFLTYFQNEAQLDKSGLPSDRFFAERPEGSVSTLKIQRTQQEDSAVYLCASSLPSASRGDEQFFGPGTRLTVL.

The chain uses TRBV5-1 and TRBJ1-4; TCRdb gives TRBD1 as the D gene, but with no DNA this cannot be confirmed. In germline, CDR1 is SGHRS, CDR2 YFSETQ. The CDR3 extends over 16 amino acids. The CDR3 region is CASSSDRGATNEKLFF.

The V and J genes are TRBV3-1 and TRBJ2-2; there is no DNA to check the TCRdb D call of TRBD1. CDR3 length equals 15 residues. Germline CDR1 reads LGHDT; CDR2 reads YNNKEL (reference sequence). The CDR3 sequence: CASSPRPVATGELFF.

The chain combines TRBV30 with TRBJ1-1. In germline, CDR1 is GTSNPN, CDR2 SVGIG (reference sequence). The CDR3 length is 11 residues. The CDR3 is CAWSEETEAFF.

The chain employs TRBV12-3 or TRBV12-4 and TRBJ1-6; TCRdb names TRBD1, which stays unverified in the absence of DNA. This CDR3 contains 14 residues. CDR3 in amino acids: CASSLMGANSPLHF.

CDR3 residues: CASQQAGLNEQFF. The chain is built from TRBV6-2 or TRBV6-3 and TRBJ2-1; TCRdb gives TRBD1 as the D gene, but with no DNA this cannot be confirmed. This CDR3 comprises 13 residues. Germline CDR1 reads MNHEY; CDR2 reads SVGEGT.

This rearrangement joins TRBV6-1 to TRBJ2-1; TCRdb returns TRBD2, unconfirmable since there is no DNA. The CDR3 runs to 15 residues. From germline, CDR1 is MNHNS and CDR2 SASEGT. CDR3 amino acids: CASSTAGLGVDEQFF.

This chain joins TRBV7-8 and TRBJ1-6. Looked up from germline, CDR1 is SGHVS and CDR2 is FQNEAQ. The CDR3 covers 17 residues. The CDR3: CASSLISGVGYNSPLHF.

This sequence joins TRBV20-1 and TRBJ1-5. Germline V gene sequence: CDR1 DFQATT, CDR2 SNEGSKA (reference sequence). The CDR3 loop spans 16 amino acids. CDR3 in amino acids: CSARDPVLDSNQPQHF.

This chain joins TRBV7-7 and TRBJ2-2; TCRdb indicates TRBD1, and absent DNA this call remains unverified. Germline V lookup: CDR1 SSHAT, CDR2 FNYEAQ (reference sequence). This CDR3 region has 14 residues. CDR3 region: CASSLGQVGGELFF.

The chain couples TRBV6-2 or TRBV6-3 to TRBJ2-1. The CDR3 totals 11 residues. CDR1 is MNHEY and CDR2 is SVGEGT in the germline V gene. The CDR3 region is CASSREYEQFF.

V and J are TRBV4-3 and TRBJ1-2. CDR3 length equals 16 residues. Germline CDR1 LGHNA, CDR2 YSLEER. The CDR3 loop reads CASSQDSGGAGDGYTF.

The rearrangement joins TRBV6-1 to TRBJ2-1; TCRdb's D call of TRBD2 is untestable without DNA. The length of the CDR3 is 16 residues. CDR1 and CDR2 (germline): MNHNS, SASEGT. The CDR3 loop reads CASTSTSGRGYNEQFF.

This sequence joins TRBV28 and TRBJ2-7; the TCRdb call, TRBD1, lacks DNA for checking. From germline, CDR1 is MDHEN and CDR2 SYDVKM. The CDR3 consists of 14 residues. The CDR3 here is CASSRDRGSYEQYF.

This chain connects TRBV10-3 to TRBJ2-1; with no DNA, the TCRdb D assignment of TRBD2 cannot be verified. CDR3 length: 15 residues. Germline loops: CDR1 ENHRY, CDR2 SYGVKD. The chain's CDR3 is CAISLSGRVLDEQFF.

The chain uses TRBV5-1 and TRBJ1-4. CDR3 length equals 16 residues. In germline, CDR1 is SGHRS, CDR2 YFSETQ. CDR3 sequence: CASSLGVGTTNEKLFF.